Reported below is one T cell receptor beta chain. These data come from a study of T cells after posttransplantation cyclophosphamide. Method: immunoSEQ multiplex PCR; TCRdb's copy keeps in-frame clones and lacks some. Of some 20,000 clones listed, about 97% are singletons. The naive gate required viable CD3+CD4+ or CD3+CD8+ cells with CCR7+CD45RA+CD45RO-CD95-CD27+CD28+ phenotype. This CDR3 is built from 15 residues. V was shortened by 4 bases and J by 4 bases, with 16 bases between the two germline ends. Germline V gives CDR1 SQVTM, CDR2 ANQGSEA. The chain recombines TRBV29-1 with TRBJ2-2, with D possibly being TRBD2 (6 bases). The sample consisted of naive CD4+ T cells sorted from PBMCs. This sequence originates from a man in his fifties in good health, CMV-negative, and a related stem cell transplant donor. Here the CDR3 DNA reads TGCAGCGTTGTCGTGGGGCAGGGACTCACCGGGGAGCTGTTTTTT. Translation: CSVVVGQGLTGELFF.